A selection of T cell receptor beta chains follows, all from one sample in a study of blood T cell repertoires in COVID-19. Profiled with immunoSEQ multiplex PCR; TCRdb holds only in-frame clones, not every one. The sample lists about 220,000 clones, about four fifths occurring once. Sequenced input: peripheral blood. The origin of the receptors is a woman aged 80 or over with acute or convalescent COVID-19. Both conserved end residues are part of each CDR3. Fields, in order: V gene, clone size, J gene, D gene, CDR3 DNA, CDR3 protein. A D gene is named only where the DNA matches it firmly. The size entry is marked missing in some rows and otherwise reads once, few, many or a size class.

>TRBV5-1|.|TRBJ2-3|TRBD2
TGCGCCAGCAGCTGGACTAGTGGGGCAGATACGCAGTATTTT
CASSWTSGADTQYF
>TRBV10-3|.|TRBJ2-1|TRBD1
TGTGCCATCAGCGTAGACAGGGGAATCTACAATGAGCAGTTCTTC
CAISVDRGIYNEQFF
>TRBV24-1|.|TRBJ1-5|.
TGTGCCACCAGTGAAGGTGACAATCGGGGTCAGCCCCAGCATTTT
CATSEGDNRGQPQHF
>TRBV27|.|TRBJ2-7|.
TGTGCCAGCAAGTTGCGTGGTGGTTACGAGCAGTACTTC
CASKLRGGYEQYF
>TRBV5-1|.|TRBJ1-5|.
TGCGCCAGCAGCTTGGGGGCAGGCGGCAATCAGCCCCAGCATTTT
CASSLGAGGNQPQHF
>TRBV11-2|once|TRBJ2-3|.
TGTGCCAGCAGCTTGGGGCAGGCGGGCACAGATACGCAGTATTTT
CASSLGQAGTDTQYF
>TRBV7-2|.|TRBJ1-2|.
TGTGCCAGCAGCCCGAATGGGGGCAGGAACTATGGCGGCTACACCTTC
CASSPNGGRNYGGYTF
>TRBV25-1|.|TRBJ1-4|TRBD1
TGTGCCAGCAGTGAATCGGGACAGGTGGTGGAAAAACTGTTTTTT
CASSESGQVVEKLFF
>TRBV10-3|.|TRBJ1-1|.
TGTGCCATCAGTGAGTCACAGGTGAACACTGAAGCTTTCTTT
CAISESQVNTEAFF
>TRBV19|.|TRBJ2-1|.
TGTGCCAGTAGTACACTGACTAGGTTGCACAATGAGCAGTTCTTC
CASSTLTRLHNEQFF
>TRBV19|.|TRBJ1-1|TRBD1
TGTGCCAGTAGTAAAACAGGGGAGAACACTGAAGCTTTCTTT
CASSKTGENTEAFF
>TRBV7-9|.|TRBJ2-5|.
TGTGCCAGCAGCTCCATCGGTAATTCACCCGCTGCTAAAGAGACCCAGTACTTC
CASSSIGNSPAAKETQYF